Listed below are T cell receptor beta chains from one sample, sequenced in a study of identical twins. Each CDR3 protein gets one entry after TCRdb re-called the 5' RACE reads with MiXCR. This table has roughly 290,000 distinct CDR3 sequences, 7.5% to 9.5% appearing once. The sample was also reused in another study, on yellow fever vaccine responses in identical twins.

The sequenced material came from CD8+ T cells sorted from blood. All receptors derive from a woman under 30 in good health. CDR3s include the opening cysteine and the closing phenylalanine or tryptophan. The order of the fields is clone size, J gene, V gene, D gene, CDR3 DNA, CDR3 protein. A D gene is named only where the DNA matches it firmly. Size tells how often a clone was seen (once, few, many) or the class of an expanded clone, and some rows leave it out.

>few|TRBJ2-7|TRBV7-9|TRBD1
TGTGCCAGCAGCGAAGGGGGCGGAATTAACTACGAGCAGTACTTC
CASSEGGGINYEQYF
>many|TRBJ1-2|TRBV28|TRBD1
TGTGCCAGCAGTTTATTCCGGACAGGCTTCTATGGCTACACCTTC
CASSLFRTGFYGYTF
>many|TRBJ1-1|TRBV7-9|TRBD1
TGTGCCAGCAGCTTAACAGGGGGCTTGAACACTGAAGCTTTCTTT
CASSLTGGLNTEAFF
>-|TRBJ1-5|TRBV6-1|-
TGTGCCAGCAGTACACCAGGGGCAAGCAATCAGCCCCAGCATTTT
CASSTPGASNQPQHF
>many|TRBJ2-5|TRBV29-1|-
TGCAGCGTTGCCCCAGGGTTCGACGGAGAGACCCAGTACTTC
CSVAPGFDGETQYF
>few|TRBJ2-7|TRBV7-9|-
TGTGCCAGCAGCTCCCGGGACATCCAGCCCTACGAGCAGTACTTC
CASSSRDIQPYEQYF
>many|TRBJ1-1|TRBV4-2|TRBD1
TGTGCCAGCAGCACTAGACCGGGACAGATTTCGGGGAACACTGAAGCTTTCTTT
CASSTRPGQISGNTEAFF
>many|TRBJ2-7|TRBV20-1|-
TGCAGTGCTAGAGATATAGACACCTACGAGCAGTACTTC
CSARDIDTYEQYF
>many|TRBJ2-2|TRBV6-5|-
TGTGCCAGCACCTTACTTAACGCGGGCACCGGGGAGCTGTTTTTT
CASTLLNAGTGELFF
>-|TRBJ1-2|TRBV7-9|TRBD1
TGTGCCAGCAGCTTAGGGACAGGGGCGGTCGATGGCTACACCTTC
CASSLGTGAVDGYTF
>few|TRBJ2-6|TRBV27|-
TGTGCCAGCAGTTTCGGAAGCTCTGGGGCCAACGTCCTGACTTTC
CASSFGSSGANVLTF
>many|TRBJ2-3|TRBV5-8|-
TGTGCCAGCAGCTTGGGTAAAGGAGGGATCACAGATACGCAGTATTTT
CASSLGKGGITDTQYF
>-|TRBJ2-5|TRBV5-1|-
TGCGCCAGCAGCCTAATTACCGGGGCCCCGAGGGAGACCCAGTACTTC
CASSLITGAPRETQYF
>few|TRBJ2-7|TRBV7-9|-
TGTGCCAGCAGCTTCCCCACCGGTAGGAACGAGCAGTACTTC
CASSFPTGRNEQYF
>few|TRBJ2-7|TRBV12-3/TRBV12-4|-
TGTGCCAGCACCCACCTTATGGGGGCCGAGCAGTACTTC
CASTHLMGAEQYF
>many|TRBJ2-7|TRBV4-1|-
TGCGCCAGCAGCCAAGAACTAGCATCCTACGAGCAGTACTTC
CASSQELASYEQYF
>-|TRBJ2-5|TRBV4-2|-
TGTGCCAGCAGCCAGTCTCCGGGACGGGAGACCCAGTACTTC
CASSQSPGRETQYF
>few|TRBJ2-5|TRBV9|TRBD2
TGTGCCAGCAGCGCGGGACTAGCGGGTCAAGAGACCCAGTACTTC
CASSAGLAGQETQYF
>few|TRBJ2-7|TRBV2|-
TGTGCCAGCATGATTTCCAGCTACGAGCAGTACTTC
CASMISSYEQYF
>few|TRBJ1-1|TRBV7-9|TRBD1
TGTGCCAGCAGCTCAGGGGACAGGGGGTTTGCGAACACTGAAGCTTTCTTT
CASSSGDRGFANTEAFF
>many|TRBJ2-7|TRBV20-1|-
TGCAGTGCTAGAGGGTACGAGCAGTACTTC
CSARGYEQYF
>-|TRBJ2-2|TRBV3-1|-
TGTGCCAGCAGCCAAGTGTTGACGCGGAGAACCGGGGAGCTGTTTTTT
CASSQVLTRRTGELFF
>many|TRBJ2-5|TRBV15|-
TGTGCCACCAGCAGAGAAGGGGAGACCCAGTACTTC
CATSREGETQYF